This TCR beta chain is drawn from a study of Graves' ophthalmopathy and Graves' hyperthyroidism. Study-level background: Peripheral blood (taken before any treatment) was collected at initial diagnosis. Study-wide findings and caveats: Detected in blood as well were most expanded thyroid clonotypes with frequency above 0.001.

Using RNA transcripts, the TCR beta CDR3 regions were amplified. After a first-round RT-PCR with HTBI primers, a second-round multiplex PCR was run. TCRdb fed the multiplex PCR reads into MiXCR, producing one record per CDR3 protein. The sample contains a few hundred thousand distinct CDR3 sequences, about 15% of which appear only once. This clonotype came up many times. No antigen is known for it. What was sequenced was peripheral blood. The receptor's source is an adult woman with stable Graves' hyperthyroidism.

This CDR3 is CASSADSNTEAFF. The CDR3, as DNA: TGTGCCAGCAGCGCAGACAGTAACACTGAAGCTTTCTTT. V gene TRBV12-3 or TRBV12-4 combines with J gene TRBJ1-1, with a tentative D call TRBD1 (5 bases). This CDR3 is built from 13 residues. Trimming left V 6 bases short and J 2 bases short, with 10 bases between.